In this sample, the clone carrying this T cell receptor (beta chain) turned up a few times. Its antigen is unknown. TCRdb fed the 5' RACE reads into MiXCR, producing one record per CDR3 protein. This table has hundreds of thousands of distinct CDR3 sequences, 7% to 10% appearing once. Per germline, CDR1 MNHEY and CDR2 SVGAGI. This CDR3 is built from 14 residues. V was clipped by 4 bases and J by 6 bases; unmatched bases: 1. This entry comes from a study of T cells after yellow fever vaccination. Across the study: In the case of low-cell-number fractions, SMART-Seq v4 Ultra Low Input was used for preparation. Notes on the study in general: CD4 and CD8 compartments shared a small share of clonotypes, likely from convergent recombination. The booster response re-showed most primary clones: 96% CD4, about 89% CD8.

The rearrangement uses TRBV6-5 and TRBJ1-6; 9 bases align to TRBD1. The TCR comes from a man between 18 and 35 years old who received the YFV17D yellow fever vaccine. The sequenced sample was PBMCs, obtained more than 40 days after the first yellow fever vaccination. CDR3 amino acids: CASSWDRANSPLHF. The CDR3 DNA follows: TGTGCCAGCAGTTGGGACAGGGCTAATTCACCCCTCCACTTT.